This T cell receptor (beta chain) was sequenced during a study of CD8 T cells in Susac syndrome. General observations from the study: As the study acknowledged, the number of individuals in its TCR sequencing and HLA analysis was relatively small.

The CDR3 has 16 amino acids. CDR1 DFQATT and CDR2 SNEGSKA come from the germline V gene (reference sequence). The V segment lost 0 bases and the J segment 8 bases; nucleotides outside the gene matches: 15. Negative isolation was used for CD8+ and CD4+ T cells, and FACS enrichment was applied to TEMRA cells. Reverse transcription of about 0.45 to 1 ug RNA was carried out with random hexamers. TCR beta CDR3 was amplified by immunoSEQ covering 54 Vbeta and 13 Jbeta. Via MiXCR, TCRdb re-called the immunoSEQ multiplex PCR reads, giving one row per CDR3 protein. The sample has 150,000 to 160,000 distinct CDR3 sequences, over 95% seen once. Details on this clonotype: The target antigen is unknown.

The source material was CD8+ T cells from PBMCs. The rearrangement joins TRBV20-1 to TRBJ1-2; 7 bases fit TRBD1. The receptor was isolated from a human donor with multiple sclerosis. The chain's CDR3 is CSARDRQGISLFGYTF. The CDR3 DNA reads TGCAGTGCTAGAGATAGACAGGGAATTTCCTTGTTCGGCTACACCTTC.